These 8 T cell receptor beta chains originate from one sample sequenced in a study of T cells in women clearing cervical HPV infection. Sequencing used immunoSEQ multiplex PCR; TCRdb keeps in-frame clones, though not all of them. This sample's clone table lists over 30,000 clones. The sample consisted of blood buffy coat. These receptors were obtained from a woman aged 18-70 years with a cervical HPV16 infection that either progressed to CIN3+ or cleared (not recorded which).

As concerns this clone: Sequencing ends 3 residues short of the CDR3 end; the germline J gene provides the rest. This chain joins TRBV7-3 and TRBJ2-1, with D perhaps TRBD2 (5 bases). Trimming removed 5 bases at V and 5 bases at J, with 10 bases between. The germline V gene encodes CDR1 SGHTA and CDR2 FQGTGA. This CDR3 region has 13 residues. CDR3 sequence: CASSPSGDNEQFF. CDR3 DNA (partial): TGTGCCAGCAGCCCGTCCGGGGACAATGAG.

A note on this clone: The CDR3 extends 3 residues past the end of the read, so its final part is completed from the germline J gene. The chain carries TRBV7-9 and TRBJ1-1; TRBD1 might be the D (6 bases). The germline V gene has CDR1 SEHNR and CDR2 FQNEAQ (reference sequence). The length of the CDR3 is 15 residues. The DNA read from the CDR3 is TGTGCCAGCAGCTTGGAGGGACAAATCCAAGAGACC. It translates to CASSLEGQIQET. Given in full, the CDR3 is CASSLEGQIQETAFF.

Remarks on this clone: The CDR3 extends 3 residues past the end of the read, so its final part is completed from the germline J gene. The J gene is TRBJ1-2, the V gene TRBV19; 9 bases align to TRBD1. CDR3 length: 13 amino acids. Germline lookup yields CDR1 LNHDA and CDR2 SQIVND (reference sequence). The covered CDR3 bases are TGTGCCAGTAGCCCCGACAGGGGGGCAGAC. Translated, it gives CASSPDRGAD. The whole CDR3 region reads CASSPDRGADYTF.

On this clone itself: The CDR3 goes on 3 residues after the read ends, and that part is filled in from the germline J gene. The J gene is TRBJ1-5, the V gene TRBV6-1, with a possible D match to TRBD1 (6 bases). The V end lost 2 bases, the J end lost 4 bases, and 12 bases lay between the germline ends. Germline CDR1 and CDR2: MNHNS and SASEGT. The CDR3 sequence is 15 residues long. The CDR3 bases that were read are TGTGCCAGCAGTGAATCAGGGGCAGGGAATCAGCCC. Translating gives CASSESGAGNQP. The whole CDR3 region reads CASSESGAGNQPQHF.

Notes on this clone: The CDR3 is cut off 3 residues early in the read; its end comes from the germline J gene. The chain employs TRBV4-2 and TRBJ1-2; the match to TRBD1 covers 9 bases. After removal of 4 bases from V and 0 bases from J, the junction contained 3 bases not matched to a gene. Germline lookup yields CDR1 LGHNA and CDR2 YNFKEQ. CDR3 length: 15 residues. The CDR3 bases that were read are TGTGCCAGCAGCCTAGGACAGGGGCCTAACTATGGC. Protein: CASSLGQGPNYG. The whole CDR3 reads CASSLGQGPNYGYTF.

On this clone: The read terminates 3 residues before the CDR3 end, so the remaining end is supplied by the germline J gene. The rearrangement links TRBV11-2 to TRBJ2-3; D call uncertain. This CDR3 spans 13 amino acids. Germline CDR1 SGHAT, CDR2 FQNNGV. The ends were cut back, 5 bases at V and 4 bases at J, with 10 bases in the middle. CDR3 sequence reads: CASSGRVPDTQYF. The CDR3 bases that were read are TGTGCCAGCAGCGGTCGGGTTCCAGATACG.

Notes on this clone: The read terminates 3 residues ahead of where the CDR3 ends, so the germline J gene completes it. The chain has TRBV5-1 and TRBJ2-2, with no clear D. Per the germline V gene, CDR1 is SGHRS and CDR2 is YFSETQ. The CDR3 covers 15 residues. CDR3 DNA, as far as it was read: TGCGCCAGCAGCTTTACGGGTACAACTAATGAAAAG. It specifies CASSFTGTTNEK. The whole CDR3 region reads CASSFTGTTNEKLFF.

Turning to this clone: The CDR3 extends 3 residues past the end of the read, so its final part is completed from the germline J gene. The chain is built from TRBV5-1 and TRBJ1-5; D is unclear. Trimming shortened V by 5 bases and J by 4 bases, and 10 bases separated the two germline ends. This CDR3 has 13 residues. Germline-derived CDR1 and CDR2 are SGHRS and YFSETQ. Here the CDR3 reads CASSSDTNQPQHF. The sequenced CDR3 bases are TGCGCCAGCAGTTCCGACACGAATCAGCCC.